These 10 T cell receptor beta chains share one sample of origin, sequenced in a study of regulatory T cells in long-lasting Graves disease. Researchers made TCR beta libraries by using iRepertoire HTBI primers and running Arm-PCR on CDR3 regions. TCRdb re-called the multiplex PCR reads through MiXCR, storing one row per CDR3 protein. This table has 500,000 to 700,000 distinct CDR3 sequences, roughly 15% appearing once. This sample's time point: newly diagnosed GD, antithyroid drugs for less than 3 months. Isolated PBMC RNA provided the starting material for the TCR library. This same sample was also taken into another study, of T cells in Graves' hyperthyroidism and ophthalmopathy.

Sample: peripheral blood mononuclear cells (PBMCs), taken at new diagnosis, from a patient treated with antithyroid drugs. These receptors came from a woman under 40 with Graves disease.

The DNA for the CDR3 is TGCGCCAGCAGCCCTGGGCGACAGGAAGAGACCCAGTACTTC. Residues: CASSPGRQEETQYF. The chain is built from TRBV5-1 and TRBJ2-1, with D perhaps TRBD1 (6 bases). The DNA end lines up better with TRBJ2-5; the J call may be wrong. CDR1 and CDR2 from the germline V gene are SGHRS and YFSETQ. This CDR3 comprises 14 residues.

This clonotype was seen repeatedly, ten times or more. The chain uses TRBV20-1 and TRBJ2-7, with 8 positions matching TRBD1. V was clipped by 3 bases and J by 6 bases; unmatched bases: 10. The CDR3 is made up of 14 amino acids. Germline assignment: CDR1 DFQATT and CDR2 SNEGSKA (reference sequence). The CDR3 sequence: CSARFPGGLGEQYF. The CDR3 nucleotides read TGCAGTGCTAGGTTCCCAGGGGGCCTTGGCGAGCAGTACTTC.

This chain's CDR3 is CSARDTGANYGYTF. The CDR3 nucleotides read TGCAGTGCTAGAGACACAGGAGCTAACTATGGCTACACCTTC. The chain combines TRBV20-1 with TRBJ1-2, with TRBD1 as a possible D gene (5 bases). Germline assignment: CDR1 DFQATT and CDR2 SNEGSKA (reference sequence). The CDR3 spans 14 residues. Trimming removed 0 bases from V and 0 bases from J, with 8 bases in between.

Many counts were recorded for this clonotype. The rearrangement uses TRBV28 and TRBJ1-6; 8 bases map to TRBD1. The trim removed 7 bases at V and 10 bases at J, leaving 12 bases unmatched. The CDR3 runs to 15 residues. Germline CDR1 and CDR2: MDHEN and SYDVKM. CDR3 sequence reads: CASTVRNQGASPLHF. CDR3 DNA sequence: TGTGCCAGCACGGTTAGAAACCAGGGGGCCTCACCCCTCCACTTT.

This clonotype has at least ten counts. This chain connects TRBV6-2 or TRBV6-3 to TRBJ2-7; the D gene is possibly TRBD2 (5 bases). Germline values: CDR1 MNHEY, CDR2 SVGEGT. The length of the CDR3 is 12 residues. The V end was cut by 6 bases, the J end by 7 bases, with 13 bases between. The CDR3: CASRDLAVEQYF. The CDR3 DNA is TGTGCCAGCAGGGACCTAGCAGTTGAGCAGTACTTC.

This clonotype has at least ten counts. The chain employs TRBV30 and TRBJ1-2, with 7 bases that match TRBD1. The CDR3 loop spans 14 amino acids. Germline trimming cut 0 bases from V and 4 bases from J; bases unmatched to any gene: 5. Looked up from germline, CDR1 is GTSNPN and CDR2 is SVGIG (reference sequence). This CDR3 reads CAWSVPGTVYGYTF. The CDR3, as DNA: TGTGCCTGGAGTGTTCCCGGGACAGTCTATGGCTACACCTTC.

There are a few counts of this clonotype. In DNA, the CDR3 is TGTGCCAGCAACCTAGCGGGAGTGGGCACCGGGGAGCTGTTTTTT. This codes for CASNLAGVGTGELFF. The rearrangement joins TRBV3-1 to TRBJ2-2, with TRBD2 matching over 10 bases. The CDR3 length is 15 residues. Germline CDR1 LGHDT, CDR2 YNNKEL (reference sequence). V lost 7 bases to trimming and J lost 4 bases; unmatched junction nucleotides: 6.

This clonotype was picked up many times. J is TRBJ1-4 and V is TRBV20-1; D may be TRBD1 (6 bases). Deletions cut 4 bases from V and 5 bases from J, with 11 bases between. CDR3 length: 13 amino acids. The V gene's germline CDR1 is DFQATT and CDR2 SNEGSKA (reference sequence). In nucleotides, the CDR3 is TGCAGTGCTAAAACAGGGTACAATGAAAAACTGTTTTTT. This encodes CSAKTGYNEKLFF.

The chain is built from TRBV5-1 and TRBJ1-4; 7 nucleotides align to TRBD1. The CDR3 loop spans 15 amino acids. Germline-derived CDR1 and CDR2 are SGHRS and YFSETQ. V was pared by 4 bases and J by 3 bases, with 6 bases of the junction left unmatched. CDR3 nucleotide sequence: TGCGCCAGCAGCCCAGGGACAGTCGCTAATGAAAAACTGTTTTTT. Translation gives CASSPGTVANEKLFF.

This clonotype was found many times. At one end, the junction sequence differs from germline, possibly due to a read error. The CDR3 bases are TGTGCCAGCAGTAGAGGTCAGAGGGGCTCCCACTTT. Translation gives CASSRGQRGSHF. V gene TRBV28 combines with J gene TRBJ1-4; perhaps TRBD1 as D (5 bases). Germline V gene sequence: CDR1 MDHEN, CDR2 SYDVKM. CDR3 length: 12 amino acids.